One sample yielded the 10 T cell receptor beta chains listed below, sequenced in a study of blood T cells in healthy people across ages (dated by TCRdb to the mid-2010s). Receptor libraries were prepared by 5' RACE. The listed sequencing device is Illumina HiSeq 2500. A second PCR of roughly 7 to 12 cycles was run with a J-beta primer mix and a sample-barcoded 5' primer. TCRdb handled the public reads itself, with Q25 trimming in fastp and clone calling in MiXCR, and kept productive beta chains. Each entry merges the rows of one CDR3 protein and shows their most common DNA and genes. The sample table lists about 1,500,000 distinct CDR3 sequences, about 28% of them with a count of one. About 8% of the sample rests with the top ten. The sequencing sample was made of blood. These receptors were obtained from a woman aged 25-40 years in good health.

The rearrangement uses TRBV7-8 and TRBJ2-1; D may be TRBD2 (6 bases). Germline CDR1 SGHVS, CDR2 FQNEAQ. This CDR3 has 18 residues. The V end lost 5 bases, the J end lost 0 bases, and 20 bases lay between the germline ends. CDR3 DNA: TGTGCCAGCAGCAACAGCTGGGCGGGGCGTAGCTCCTACAATGAGCAGTTCTTC. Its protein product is CASSNSWAGRSSYNEQFF.

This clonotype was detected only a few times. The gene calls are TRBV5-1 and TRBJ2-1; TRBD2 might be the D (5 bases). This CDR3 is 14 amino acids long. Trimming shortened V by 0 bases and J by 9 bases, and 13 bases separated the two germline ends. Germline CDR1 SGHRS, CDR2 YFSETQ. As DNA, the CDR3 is TGCGCCAGCAGCTTGGGGCGGGTCGTGAGTGAGCAGTTCTTC. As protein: CASSLGRVVSEQFF. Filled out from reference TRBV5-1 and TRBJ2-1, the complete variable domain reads KAGVTQTPRYLIKTRGQQVTLSCSPISGHRSVSWYQQTPGQGLQFLFEYFSETQRNKGNFPGRFSGRQFSNSRSEMNVSTLELGDSALYLCASSLGRVVSEQFFGPGTRLTVL.

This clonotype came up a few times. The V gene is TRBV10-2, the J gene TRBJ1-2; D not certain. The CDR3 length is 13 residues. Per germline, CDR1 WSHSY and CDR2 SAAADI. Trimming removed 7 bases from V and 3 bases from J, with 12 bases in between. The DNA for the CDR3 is TGCGCCAGCACCCCTGTAGGGTACTATGGCTACACCTTC. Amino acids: CASTPVGYYGYTF.

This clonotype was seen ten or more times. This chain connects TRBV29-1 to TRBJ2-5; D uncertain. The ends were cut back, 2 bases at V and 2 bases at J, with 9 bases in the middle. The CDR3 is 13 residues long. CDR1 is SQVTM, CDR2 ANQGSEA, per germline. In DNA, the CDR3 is TGCAGCGTTGAAAGGGCAGCTCAAGAGACCCAGTACTTC. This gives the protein CSVERAAQETQYF. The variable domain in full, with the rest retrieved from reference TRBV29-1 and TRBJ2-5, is SAVISQKPSRDICQRGTSLTIQCQVDSQVTMMFWYRQQPGQSLTLIATANQGSEATYESGFVIDKFPISRPNLTFSTLTVSNMSPEDSSIYLCSVERAAQETQYFGPGTRLLVL.

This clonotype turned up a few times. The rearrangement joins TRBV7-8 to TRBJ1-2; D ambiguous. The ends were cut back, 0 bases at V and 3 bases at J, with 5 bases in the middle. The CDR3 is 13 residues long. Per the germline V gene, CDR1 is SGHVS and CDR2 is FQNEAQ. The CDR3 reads CASSLASHYGYTF. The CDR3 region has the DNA TGTGCCAGCAGCTTAGCGTCGCACTATGGCTACACCTTC.

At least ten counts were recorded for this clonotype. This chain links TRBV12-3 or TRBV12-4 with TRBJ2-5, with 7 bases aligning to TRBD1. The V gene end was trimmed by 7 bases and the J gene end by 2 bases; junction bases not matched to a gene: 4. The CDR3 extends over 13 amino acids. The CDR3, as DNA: TGTGCCAGCACGGGACAGCTACAAGAGACCCAGTACTTC. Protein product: CASTGQLQETQYF.

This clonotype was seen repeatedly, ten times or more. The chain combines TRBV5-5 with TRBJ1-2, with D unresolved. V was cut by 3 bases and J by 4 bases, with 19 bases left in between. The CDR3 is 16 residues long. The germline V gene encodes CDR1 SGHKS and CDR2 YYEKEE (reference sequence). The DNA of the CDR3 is TGTGCCAGCAGCTCGGAGGGCGCGGCCACGGGCTATGGCTACACCTTC. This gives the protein CASSSEGAATGYGYTF.

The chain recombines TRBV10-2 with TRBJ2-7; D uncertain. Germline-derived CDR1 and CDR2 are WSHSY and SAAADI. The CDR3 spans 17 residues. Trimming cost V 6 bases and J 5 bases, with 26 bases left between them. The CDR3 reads CASSGANNLRQGNEQYF. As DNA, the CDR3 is TGCGCCAGCAGCGGCGCCAATAACCTGAGACAAGGGAACGAGCAGTACTTC.

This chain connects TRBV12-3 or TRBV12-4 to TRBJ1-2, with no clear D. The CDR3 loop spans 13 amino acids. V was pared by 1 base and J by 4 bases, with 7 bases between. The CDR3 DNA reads TGTGCCAGCAGTTTAGACAAAGGCTATGGCTACACCTTC. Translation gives CASSLDKGYGYTF.

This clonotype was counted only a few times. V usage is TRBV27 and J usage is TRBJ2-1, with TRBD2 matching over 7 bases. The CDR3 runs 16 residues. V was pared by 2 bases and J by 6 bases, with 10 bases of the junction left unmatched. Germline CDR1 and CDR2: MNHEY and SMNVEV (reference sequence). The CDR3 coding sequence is TGTGCCAGCAGTTTAATCGGCGGGAGACTCCCCAATGAGCAGTTCTTC. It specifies CASSLIGGRLPNEQFF.